This T cell receptor (beta chain) was sequenced in a study of vaccination and CD4 T cells after COVID-19. The treatment is: roughly 10-day PBMC culture with coronavirus spike peptide pools or control peptides (ViraFEST assay). These CD4+ T cells came from an unexposed donor, sampled before the COVID-19 pandemic (2011-2018). The ViraFEST method relied on peptide pools to expand antigen-specific T cells, followed by TCR sequencing. It was after about 10 days of culture that CD4+ T cells were isolated by negative selection. Between the trimmed V and J ends, which lost 5 bases and 8 bases, there was a span of 8 bases. The germline CDR1 and CDR2 sequences are SQVTM and ANQGSEA. The CDR3 has 10 residues. As regards this clonotype: The antigen is undetermined.

The Oncomine TCR Beta short-read assay was what sequenced the DNA obtained from cultured CD4+ T cells. Genomic DNA was taken out of cultured CD4+ T cells by extraction. TCRdb re-derived calls from the PCR reads in MiXCR, one entry per CDR3 protein. The data contain 8,000 to 10,000 distinct CDR3 sequences, 28% of them singletons. The rearrangement uses TRBV29-1 and TRBJ2-3; no firm D call. The sequenced sample was CD4+ T cells from blood, cultured in vitro. The origin of this receptor is a human donor in good health. The CDR3 region is CSVSAGTQYF. CDR3 sequence (DNA): TGCAGCGTTTCGGCAGGTACGCAGTATTTT.